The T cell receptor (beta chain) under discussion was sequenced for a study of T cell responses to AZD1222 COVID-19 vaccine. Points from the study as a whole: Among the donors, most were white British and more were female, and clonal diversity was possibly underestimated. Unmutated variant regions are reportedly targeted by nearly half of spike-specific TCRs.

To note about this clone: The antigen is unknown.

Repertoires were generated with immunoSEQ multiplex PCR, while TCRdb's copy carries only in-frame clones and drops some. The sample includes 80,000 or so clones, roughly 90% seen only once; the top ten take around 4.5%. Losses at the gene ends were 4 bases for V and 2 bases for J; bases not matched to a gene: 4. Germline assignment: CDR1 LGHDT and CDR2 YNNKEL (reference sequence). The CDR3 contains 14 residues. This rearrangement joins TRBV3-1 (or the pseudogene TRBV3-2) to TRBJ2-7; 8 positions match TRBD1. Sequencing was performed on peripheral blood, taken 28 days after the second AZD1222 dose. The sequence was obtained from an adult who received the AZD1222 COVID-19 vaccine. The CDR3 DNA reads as TGTGCCAGCAGCCGAACAGGGGGTACCTACGAGCAGTACTTC. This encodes CASSRTGGTYEQYF.